Shown below are 5 T cell receptor beta chains from a single sample sequenced in a study of blood T cell repertoires in COVID-19. Assay used: immunoSEQ multiplex PCR; TCRdb lists only in-frame clones, some missing. Of about 80,000 clones listed, over 80% are singletons. The sequencing sample was made of peripheral blood. The source is a man in his 60s with active or convalescent COVID-19.

V is TRBV19 and J is TRBJ1-2; 9 nucleotides line up with TRBD1. Germline trimming cut 5 bases from V and 2 bases from J; bases unmatched to any gene: 0. Germline loops: CDR1 LNHDA, CDR2 SQIVND (reference sequence). This CDR3 comprises 13 residues. CDR3 protein: CASSGQGNYGYTF. CDR3 DNA sequence: TGTGCCAGTAGTGGACAGGGGAACTATGGCTACACCTTC. Full variable domain (remainder filled in from reference TRBV19 and TRBJ1-2): DGGITQSPKYLFRKEGQNVTLSCEQNLNHDAMYWYRQDPGQGLRLIYYSQIVNDFQKGDIAEGYSVSREKKESFPLTVTSAQKNPTAFYLCASSGQGNYGYTFGSGTRLTVV.

The DNA for the CDR3 is TGTGCCAGCTCTGGGGGGGCGTCCCAAGAGACCCAGTACTTC. Translating gives CASSGGASQETQYF. V and J are TRBV5-5 and TRBJ2-5, with D possibly matching TRBD2 (7 bases). Per the germline V gene, CDR1 is SGHKS and CDR2 is YYEKEE (reference sequence). V dropped 7 bases and J dropped 1 base, with 14 bases sitting between them. The CDR3 length is 14 residues.

The V and J genes are TRBV30 and TRBJ2-5, with 10 bases aligning to TRBD2. Germline CDR1 reads GTSNPN; CDR2 reads SVGIG (reference sequence). V was clipped by 1 base and J by 0 bases; unmatched bases: 5. The CDR3 is 16 amino acids. In DNA form, the CDR3 reads TGTGCCTGGAGTGGAAAAGCGGGGGGGAACCAAGAGACCCAGTACTTC. Protein: CAWSGKAGGNQETQYF.

The rearrangement joins TRBV7-3 to TRBJ1-2; D is ambiguous. The germline CDR1 and CDR2 sequences are SGHTA and FQGTGA. V lost 5 bases and J 0 bases, leaving 10 bases between the germline ends. This CDR3 region has 14 residues. This chain's CDR3 is CASSPPQANYGYTF. In nucleotides, the CDR3 is TGTGCCAGCAGCCCACCTCAGGCTAACTATGGCTACACCTTC.

The chain combines TRBV6-1 with TRBJ1-4; the D gene is possibly TRBD1 (5 bases). The CDR3 totals 15 residues. The V gene's germline CDR1 is MNHNS and CDR2 SASEGT. V was clipped by 1 base and J by 11 bases, with 17 bases between them. The CDR3 protein is CASSEEGQGIRKLFF. The CDR3 DNA reads as TGTGCCAGCAGTGAAGAGGGCCAGGGTATCAGGAAACTGTTTTTT.